The 26 T cell receptor beta chains below all came from one sample that was sequenced in a study of shared clonotypes between healthy human individuals. Measured with immunoSEQ multiplex PCR; TCRdb has only the in-frame clones, and not every one. This table holds hundreds of thousands of clones, more than 75% found once. Sequenced: PBMCs. The receptor set was obtained from a woman in her thirties or forties in good health. Some clones in this sample may be carry-over from other donors' samples.

The V call is TRBV5-1, the J call TRBJ2-4; D uncertain. The V and J ends lost 3 bases and 8 bases respectively, with 18 bases between them. The germline gives CDR1 SGHRS, CDR2 YFSETQ. CDR3 length equals 15 residues. The CDR3 DNA reads as TGCGCCAGCAGCTCTTATGGTGCCGAAAGGGACATTCAGTACTTC. This gives the protein CASSSYGAERDIQYF.

The rearrangement uses TRBV30 and TRBJ1-5, with TRBD1 as a possible D gene (5 bases). This CDR3 has 13 residues. From germline, CDR1 is GTSNPN and CDR2 SVGIG (reference sequence). The V end lost 1 base, the J end lost 5 bases, and 9 bases lay between the germline ends. The CDR3 nucleotides are TGTGCCTGGAGTGAAGGGGAGGATCAGCCCCAGCATTTT. Protein sequence: CAWSEGEDQPQHF.

This rearrangement joins TRBV7-9 to TRBJ1-1; D possibly corresponds to TRBD1 (5 bases). V dropped 1 base and J dropped 5 bases, with 17 bases sitting between them. Germline lookup yields CDR1 SEHNR and CDR2 FQNEAQ (reference sequence). The CDR3 contains 16 residues. The CDR3 region is CASSLGQKLKHTEAFF. CDR3 DNA: TGTGCCAGCAGCTTAGGACAGAAACTTAAACATACTGAAGCTTTCTTT.

The chain has TRBV4-2 and TRBJ1-2; TRBD1 is a possible D gene (5 bases). This CDR3 spans 15 amino acids. Trimming cost V 0 bases and J 2 bases, with 10 bases left between them. CDR1 and CDR2 (germline): LGHNA, YNFKEQ. DNA for the CDR3: TGTGCCAGCAGCCAAGAGAGGTCAGGGAACTATGGCTACACCTTC. Translated: CASSQERSGNYGYTF.

This clone was found a few times. The chain links TRBV18 to TRBJ2-1, with 9 bases that match TRBD1. Germline V gene sequence: CDR1 KGHSH, CDR2 LQKENI. This CDR3 region has 14 residues. Trimming cost V 4 bases and J 8 bases; bases outside gene matches: 6. The CDR3 spells CASSQSGQGDEQFF. CDR3 nucleotides: TGTGCCAGCTCACAATCGGGACAGGGCGATGAGCAGTTCTTC.

This clone was found a few times. V gene TRBV7-2 combines with J gene TRBJ2-3; D tentatively reads TRBD1 or TRBD2 (8 bases each). CDR3 size: 19 residues. Trimming took off 1 base at V and 4 bases at J, with 24 bases between the two ends. Germline loops: CDR1 SGHTA, CDR2 FQGNSA. CDR3 bases: TGTGCCAGCAGCTTAGGGCAGGGGGCGGCTAGCGGGCGCTCAGATACGCAGTATTTT. Amino acids: CASSLGQGAASGRSDTQYF.

The V and J genes are TRBV15 and TRBJ2-3, with 10 nucleotides matching TRBD2. Germline values: CDR1 LNHNV, CDR2 YYDKDF (reference sequence). CDR3 length: 16 residues. With V trimmed by 4 bases and J by 5 bases, 9 bases remained unmatched. This CDR3 reads CATSTSIAGGEDTQYF. The CDR3, as DNA: TGTGCCACCAGCACTTCTATAGCGGGAGGCGAAGATACGCAGTATTTT. Full variable domain (outside the CDR3, taken from reference TRBV15 and TRBJ2-3): DAMVIQNPRYQVTQFGKPVTLSCSQTLNHNVMYWYQQKSSQAPKLLFHYYDKDFNNEADTPDNFQSRRPNTSFCFLDIRSPGLGDTAMYLCATSTSIAGGEDTQYFGPGTRLTVL.

The gene calls are TRBV28 and TRBJ2-3; 8 positions match TRBD2. Germline V CDR1 and CDR2: MDHEN, SYDVKM. With 5 bases clipped from V and 5 bases from J, the junction kept 12 bases outside the gene matches. The CDR3 extends over 16 amino acids. As DNA, the CDR3 is TGTGCCAGCAGTCCACCCAGTTTAGCGGGAAAAGATACGCAGTATTTT. This codes for CASSPPSLAGKDTQYF. The whole variable domain, remainder taken from reference TRBV28 and TRBJ2-3, is DVKVTQSSRYLVKRTGEKVFLECVQDMDHENMFWYRQDPGLGLRLIYFSYDVKMKEKGDIPEGYSVSREKKERFSLILESASTNQTSMYLCASSPPSLAGKDTQYFGPGTRLTVL.

V and J are TRBV2 and TRBJ2-7; possibly TRBD2 for D (5 bases). Trimming cost V 6 bases and J 2 bases, with 14 bases left between them. This CDR3 is built from 14 residues. The V gene's germline CDR1 is SNHLY and CDR2 FYNNEI. The CDR3 DNA follows: TGTGCCAGCAGCGTGGGAGTACCACCCTACGAGCAGTACTTC. This codes for CASSVGVPPYEQYF. Full variable domain (missing parts from reference TRBV2 and TRBJ2-7): EPEVTQTPSHQVTQMGQEVILRCVPISNHLYFYWYRQILGQKVEFLVSFYNNEISEKSEIFDDQFSVERPDGSNFTLKIRSTKLEDSAMYFCASSVGVPPYEQYFGPGTRLTVT.

The genes are TRBV27 and TRBJ2-5, with D possibly being TRBD2 (6 bases). The V end lost 5 bases, the J end lost 2 bases, and 15 bases lay between the germline ends. The V gene's germline CDR1 is MNHEY and CDR2 SMNVEV (reference sequence). This CDR3 has 15 residues. In nucleotides, the CDR3 is TGTGCCAGCAGTCCAACCGGGACTGAACAAGAGACCCAGTACTTC. Protein product: CASSPTGTEQETQYF.

The V and J genes are TRBV7-3 and TRBJ2-2, with 10 bases aligning to TRBD1. Germline trimming cut 1 base from V and 4 bases from J; bases unmatched to any gene: 3. The CDR3 spans 16 residues. Germline V CDR1 and CDR2: SGHTA, FQGTGA. The CDR3 region is CASSLNRDRGTGELFF. DNA for the CDR3: TGTGCCAGCAGCTTAAACCGGGACAGGGGCACCGGGGAGCTGTTTTTT.

The chain links TRBV19 to TRBJ2-1; unclear D gene. Deletions cut 1 base from V and 5 bases from J, with 3 bases between. Looked up from germline, CDR1 is LNHDA and CDR2 is SQIVND (reference sequence). The CDR3 runs to 12 residues. Here the CDR3 reads CASSIGNNEQFF. The DNA for the CDR3 is TGTGCCAGTAGTATAGGGAACAATGAGCAGTTCTTC.

This clone was observed many times. This rearrangement joins TRBV7-8 to TRBJ1-6; 8 bases fit TRBD1. The CDR3 has 12 amino acids. Germline V gene sequence: CDR1 SGHVS, CDR2 FQNEAQ. Trimming took 3 bases from V and 14 from J; bases not matched to a gene: 3. The CDR3 reads CASSFQQGALHF. Here the CDR3 DNA reads TGTGCCAGCAGCTTCCAACAGGGGGCCCTCCACTTT.

The genes are TRBV4-1 and TRBJ2-1; 9 bases map to TRBD1. Germline-derived CDR1 and CDR2 are MGHRA and YSYEKL. With 3 bases clipped from V and 5 bases from J, the junction kept 14 bases outside the gene matches. This CDR3 contains 18 residues. The CDR3 loop reads CASSHPLRDRVSNNEQFF. DNA for the CDR3: TGCGCCAGCAGCCACCCTCTCCGGGACAGGGTTTCGAACAATGAGCAGTTCTTC.

The rearrangement uses TRBV7-9 and TRBJ1-1; the match to TRBD1 covers 8 bases. The CDR3 runs to 13 residues. Germline values: CDR1 SEHNR, CDR2 FQNEAQ (reference sequence). The junction had 4 bases not matched to a gene; V was cut back by 9 bases and J by 1 base. The CDR3 DNA reads TGTGCCAGTAGCGGACAGGGGAACACTGAAGCTTTCTTT. Translating gives CASSGQGNTEAFF.

The chain combines TRBV7-9 with TRBJ2-1, with 11 bases matching TRBD2. CDR1 and CDR2 from the germline V gene are SEHNR and FQNEAQ (reference sequence). With V trimmed by 4 bases and J by 10 bases, 9 bases remained unmatched. The CDR3 length is 15 residues. As DNA, the CDR3 is TGTGCCAGCAGCTCCGGATTAGGGACTAGCGGAGAGCAGTTCTTC. Translation: CASSSGLGTSGEQFF.

V and J are TRBV2 and TRBJ1-2; a possible D gene is TRBD1 (5 bases). The CDR3 totals 11 residues. V lost 6 bases and J lost 8, with 10 bases in between. Germline CDR1 and CDR2: SNHLY and FYNNEI. The chain's CDR3 is CASRGVEGYTF. CDR3 coding DNA: TGTGCCAGCAGAGGGGTGGAAGGCTACACCTTC.

In regard to this clone: The identical CDR3 is also encoded by other nucleotide sequences in the sample. The chain has TRBV5-1 and TRBJ2-3; D is unclear. The length of the CDR3 is 14 residues. Between the trimmed V and J ends, which lost 0 bases and 1 base, there was a span of 6 bases. Germline V gene sequence: CDR1 SGHRS, CDR2 YFSETQ. In DNA form, the CDR3 reads TGCGCCAGCAGCTTGGGACTCGGCACAGATACGCAGTATTTT. It encodes CASSLGLGTDTQYF.

The chain carries TRBV30 and TRBJ1-3, with D unclear. The CDR3 has 12 residues. The germline V gene has CDR1 GTSNPN and CDR2 SVGIG (reference sequence). Trimming stripped 5 bases from V and 6 bases from J, with 11 bases between. The CDR3 region has the DNA TGTGCCTGGGGGTCGCGGGTAAACACCATATATTTT. It translates to CAWGSRVNTIYF.

CDR3 coding DNA: TGTGCCTGGAGTGAAACCTACGAGCAGTACTTC. Residues: CAWSETYEQYF. V is TRBV30 and J is TRBJ2-7, with D unresolved. Germline V gene data show CDR1 as GTSNPN and CDR2 as SVGIG (reference sequence). Trimming pared 1 base from V and 2 bases from J, leaving 3 bases between. The CDR3 is 11 residues long. Full variable domain (outside the CDR3, taken from reference TRBV30 and TRBJ2-7): SQTIHQWPATLVQPVGSPLSLECTVEGTSNPNLYWYRQAAGRGLQLLFYSVGIGQISSEVPQNLSASRPQDRQFILSSKKLLLSDSGFYLCAWSETYEQYFGPGTRLTVT.

The count of this clone is one. The gene calls are TRBV7-9 and TRBJ1-2; 8 nucleotides line up with TRBD1. CDR1 is SEHNR, CDR2 FQNEAQ, per germline (reference sequence). CDR3 size: 13 residues. V lost 5 bases, J lost 8 bases, and 7 bases stayed unmatched. For the CDR3, the DNA is TGTGCCAGCAGCCCGAGGACAGGGTGGGGCTACACCTTC. It encodes CASSPRTGWGYTF.

This rearrangement joins TRBV5-1 to TRBJ2-5; D ambiguous. The germline CDR1 and CDR2 sequences are SGHRS and YFSETQ. V lost 1 base and J lost 5, with 3 bases in between. The CDR3 contains 11 residues. CDR3 in DNA: TGCGCCAGCAGCTTGCGGGAGACCCAGTACTTC. Translated: CASSLRETQYF.

In its sample, this clone was seen once. The chain couples TRBV7-6 to TRBJ2-3, with TRBD2 matching over 10 bases. CDR3 length: 16 residues. Germline V gene data show CDR1 as SGHVS and CDR2 as FNYEAQ. J was trimmed by 1 base and V by 2 bases; bases with no gene match: 3. The CDR3 DNA follows: TGTGCCAGCAGCTTACTAGCGGGAGTCGGCACAGATACGCAGTATTTT. Its translation: CASSLLAGVGTDTQYF. Based on the CDR3 plus reference TRBV7-6 and TRBJ2-3, the full variable domain is GAGVSQSPRYKVTKRGQDVALRCDPISGHVSLYWYRQALGQGPEFLTYFNYEAQQDKSGLPNDRFSAERPEGSISTLTIQRTEQRDSAMYRCASSLLAGVGTDTQYFGPGTRLTVL.

The chain is built from TRBV4-3 and TRBJ1-2; D remains unclear. This CDR3 region has 15 residues. V dropped 2 bases and J dropped 3 bases, with 13 bases sitting between them. Per germline, CDR1 LGHNA and CDR2 YSLEER. The CDR3 DNA reads as TGCGCCAGCAGCCAATCCCTCGACGGCCACTATGGCTACACCTTC. Translating it yields CASSQSLDGHYGYTF.

This chain links TRBV4-1 with TRBJ2-5, with D possibly TRBD2 on 6 matching bases. CDR3 length: 16 amino acids. Trimming took 5 bases from V and 13 from J, leaving 29 bases between them. CDR1 MGHRA and CDR2 YSYEKL come from the germline V gene. The CDR3 here is CASSTYVAGLSERRYF. In DNA form, the CDR3 reads TGCGCCAGCAGCACATACGTGGCGGGACTCTCCGAGAGGCGGTACTTC.

V gene TRBV7-9 combines with J gene TRBJ2-5, with D possibly TRBD2 on 5 matching bases. V shed 0 bases and J shed 10 bases, with 18 bases lying between them. The CDR3 extends over 15 amino acids. Germline V gene lookup returns CDR1 SEHNR and CDR2 FQNEAQ (reference sequence). CDR3 nucleotides: TGTGCCAGCAGCTTAGCGGGAGCGTCAAGAGATGGCCAGTACTTC. It yields the protein CASSLAGASRDGQYF. The variable domain in full, completed from reference TRBV7-9 and TRBJ2-5, reads DTGVSQNPRHKITKRGQNVTFRCDPISEHNRLYWYRQTLGQGPEFLTYFQNEAQLEKSRLLSDRFSAERPKGSFSTLEIQRTEQGDSAMYLCASSLAGASRDGQYFGPGTRLLVL.